This T cell receptor (beta chain) was recovered during a study of low-dose radiotherapy and immunotherapy resistance in tumors. Study information: Per fraction, Cohort 1 was given 0.5 Gy every 2 weeks, for a total of 6.5 Gy.

Both TCRalpha and TCRbeta chains were reverse transcribed with V-gene-specific primers. It was with a constant-region primer and a V-primer adapter that TCRs were amplified over 20 PCR cycles. Isolated mRNA underwent amplification by in vitro transcription. TCRdb re-called the reads through MiXCR, storing one row per CDR3 protein. This table holds fewer than 95,000 distinct CDR3 sequences, 9.4% found once. This clonotype was counted many times. CDR1 and CDR2 from the germline V gene are ENHRY and SYGVKD. The CDR3 consists of 16 residues. V lost 4 bases, J lost 2 bases, and 7 bases stayed unmatched. Sample time point: before trial treatment. The study gave donors nivolumab, ipilimumab, aspirin, low-dose cyclophosphamide and low-dose radiotherapy.

This sequence originates from a male donor with prostate cancer. The chain is built from TRBV10-3 and TRBJ2-7; 11 nucleotides line up with TRBD2. The sample here was PBMCs, taken before treatment. The CDR3 DNA follows: TGTGCCATCAGTGGGACCGGGACTAGCGGAACCTACGAGCAGTACTTC. It specifies CAISGTGTSGTYEQYF.